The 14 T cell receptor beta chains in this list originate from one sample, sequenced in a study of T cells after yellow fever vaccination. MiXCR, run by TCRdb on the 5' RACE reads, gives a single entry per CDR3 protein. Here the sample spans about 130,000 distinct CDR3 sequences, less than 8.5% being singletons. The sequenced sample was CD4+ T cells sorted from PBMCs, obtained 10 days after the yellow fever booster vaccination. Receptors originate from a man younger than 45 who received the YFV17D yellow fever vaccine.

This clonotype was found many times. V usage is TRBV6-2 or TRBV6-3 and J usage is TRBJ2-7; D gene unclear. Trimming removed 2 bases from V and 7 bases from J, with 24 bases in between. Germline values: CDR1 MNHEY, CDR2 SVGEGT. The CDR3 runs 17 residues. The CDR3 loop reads CASSYGLVQVLSGEQYF. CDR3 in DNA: TGTGCCAGCAGTTACGGTCTCGTCCAGGTGCTCTCCGGGGAGCAGTACTTC.

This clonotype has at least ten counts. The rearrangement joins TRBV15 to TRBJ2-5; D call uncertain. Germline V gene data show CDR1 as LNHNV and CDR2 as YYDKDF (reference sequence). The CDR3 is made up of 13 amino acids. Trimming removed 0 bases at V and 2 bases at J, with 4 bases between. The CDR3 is CATSRDRQETQYF. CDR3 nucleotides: TGTGCCACCAGCAGAGACAGACAAGAGACCCAGTACTTC.

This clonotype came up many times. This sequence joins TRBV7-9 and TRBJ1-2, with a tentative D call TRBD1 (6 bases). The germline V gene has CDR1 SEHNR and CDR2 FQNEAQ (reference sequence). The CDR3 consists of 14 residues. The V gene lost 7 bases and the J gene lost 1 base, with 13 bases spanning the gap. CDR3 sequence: CASNERTVNYGYTF. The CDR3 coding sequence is TGTGCCAGCAACGAAAGGACAGTTAACTATGGCTACACCTTC.

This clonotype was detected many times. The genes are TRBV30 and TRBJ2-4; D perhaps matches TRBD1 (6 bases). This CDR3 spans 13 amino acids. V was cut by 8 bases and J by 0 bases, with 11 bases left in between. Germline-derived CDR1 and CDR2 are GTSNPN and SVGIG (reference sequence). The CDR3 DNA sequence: TGTGCCCAACAGGGCTTAGCCAAAAACATTCAGTACTTC. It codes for CAQQGLAKNIQYF. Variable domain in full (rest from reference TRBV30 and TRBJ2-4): SQTIHQWPATLVQPVGSPLSLECTVEGTSNPNLYWYRQAAGRGLQLLFYSVGIGQISSEVPQNLSASRPQDRQFILSSKKLLLSDSGFYLCAQQGLAKNIQYFGAGTRLSVL.

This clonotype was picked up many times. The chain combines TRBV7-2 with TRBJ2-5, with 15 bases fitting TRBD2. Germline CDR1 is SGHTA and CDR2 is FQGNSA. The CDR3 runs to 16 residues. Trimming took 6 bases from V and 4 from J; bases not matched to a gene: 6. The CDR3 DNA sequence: TGTGCCAGCAGTTCCCAGGGACTAGCGGGAGGAGAGACCCAGTACTTC. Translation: CASSSQGLAGGETQYF. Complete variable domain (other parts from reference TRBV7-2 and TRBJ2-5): GAGVSQSPSNKVTEKGKDVELRCDPISGHTALYWYRQSLGQGLEFLIYFQGNSAPDKSGLPSDRFSAERTGGSVSTLTIQRTQQEDSAVYLCASSSQGLAGGETQYFGPGTRLLVL.

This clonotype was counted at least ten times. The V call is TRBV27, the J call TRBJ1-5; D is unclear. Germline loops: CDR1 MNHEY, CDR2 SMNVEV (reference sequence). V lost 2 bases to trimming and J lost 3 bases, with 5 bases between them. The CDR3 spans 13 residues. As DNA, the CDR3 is TGTGCCAGCAGTTTAGAGCTCAATCAGCCCCAGCATTTT. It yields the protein CASSLELNQPQHF.

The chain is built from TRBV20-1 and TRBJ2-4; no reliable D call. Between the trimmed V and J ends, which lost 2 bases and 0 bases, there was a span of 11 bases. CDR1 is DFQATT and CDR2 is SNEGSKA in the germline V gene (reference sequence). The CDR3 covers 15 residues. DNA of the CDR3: TGCAGTGCTAGATCCGCTATTCTAGCCAAAAACATTCAGTACTTC. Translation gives CSARSAILAKNIQYF.

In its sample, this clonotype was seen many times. The CDR3: CASSQRRTNTGELFF. In DNA, the CDR3 is TGTGCCAGCAGCCAAAGGCGGACCAACACCGGGGAGCTGTTTTTT. This rearrangement joins TRBV3-1 to TRBJ2-2; unclear D gene. The germline CDR1 and CDR2 sequences are LGHDT and YNNKEL (reference sequence). CDR3 length: 15 residues. Between the trimmed V and J ends, which lost 2 bases and 2 bases, there was a span of 9 bases.

The DNA of the CDR3 is TGTGCCAGCAGCTTAGTGGAATCCGGGGAGCTGTTTTTT. This encodes CASSLVESGELFF. The rearrangement joins TRBV7-2 to TRBJ2-2; D call uncertain. The germline gives CDR1 SGHTA, CDR2 FQGNSA. The CDR3 runs 13 residues. V was shortened by 1 base and J by 6 bases, with 6 bases between the two germline ends.

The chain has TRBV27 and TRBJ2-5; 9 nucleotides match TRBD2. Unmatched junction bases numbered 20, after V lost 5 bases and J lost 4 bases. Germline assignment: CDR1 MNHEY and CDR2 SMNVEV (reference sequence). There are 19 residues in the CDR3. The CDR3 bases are TGTGCCAGCAGTCTCACTTTCCGGGGGGAAGCGGGAGGTGCAGAGACCCAGTACTTC. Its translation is CASSLTFRGEAGGAETQYF.

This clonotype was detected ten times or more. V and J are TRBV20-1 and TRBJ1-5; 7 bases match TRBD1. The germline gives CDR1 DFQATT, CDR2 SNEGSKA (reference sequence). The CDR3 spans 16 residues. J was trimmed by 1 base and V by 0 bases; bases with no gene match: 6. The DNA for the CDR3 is TGCAGTGCTAGAGAAGGACAGGTCTTGAGCAATCAGCCCCAGCATTTT. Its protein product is CSAREGQVLSNQPQHF.

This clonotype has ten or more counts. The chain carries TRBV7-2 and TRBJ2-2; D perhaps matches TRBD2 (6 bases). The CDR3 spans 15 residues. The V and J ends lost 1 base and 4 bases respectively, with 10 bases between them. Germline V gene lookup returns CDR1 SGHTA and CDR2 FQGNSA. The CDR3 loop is CASSLGWGGTGELFF. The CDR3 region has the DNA TGTGCCAGCAGCTTAGGCTGGGGAGGCACCGGGGAGCTGTTTTTT. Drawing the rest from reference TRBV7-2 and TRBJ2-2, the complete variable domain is GAGVSQSPSNKVTEKGKDVELRCDPISGHTALYWYRQSLGQGLEFLIYFQGNSAPDKSGLPSDRFSAERTGGSVSTLTIQRTQQEDSAVYLCASSLGWGGTGELFFGEGSRLTVL.

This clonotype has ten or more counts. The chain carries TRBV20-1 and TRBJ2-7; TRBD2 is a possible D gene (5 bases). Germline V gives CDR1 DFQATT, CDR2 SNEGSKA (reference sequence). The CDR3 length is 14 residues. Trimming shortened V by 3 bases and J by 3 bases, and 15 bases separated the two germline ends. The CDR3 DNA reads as TGCAGTGCTAGCACACTAGGGCAGAACTACGAGCAGTACTTC. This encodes CSASTLGQNYEQYF.

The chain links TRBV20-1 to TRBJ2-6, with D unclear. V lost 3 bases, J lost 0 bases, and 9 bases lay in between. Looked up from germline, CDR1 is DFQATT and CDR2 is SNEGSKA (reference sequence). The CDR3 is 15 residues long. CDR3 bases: TGCAGTGCTAGTTACGTCCGCTCTGGGGCCAACGTCCTGACTTTC. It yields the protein CSASYVRSGANVLTF.